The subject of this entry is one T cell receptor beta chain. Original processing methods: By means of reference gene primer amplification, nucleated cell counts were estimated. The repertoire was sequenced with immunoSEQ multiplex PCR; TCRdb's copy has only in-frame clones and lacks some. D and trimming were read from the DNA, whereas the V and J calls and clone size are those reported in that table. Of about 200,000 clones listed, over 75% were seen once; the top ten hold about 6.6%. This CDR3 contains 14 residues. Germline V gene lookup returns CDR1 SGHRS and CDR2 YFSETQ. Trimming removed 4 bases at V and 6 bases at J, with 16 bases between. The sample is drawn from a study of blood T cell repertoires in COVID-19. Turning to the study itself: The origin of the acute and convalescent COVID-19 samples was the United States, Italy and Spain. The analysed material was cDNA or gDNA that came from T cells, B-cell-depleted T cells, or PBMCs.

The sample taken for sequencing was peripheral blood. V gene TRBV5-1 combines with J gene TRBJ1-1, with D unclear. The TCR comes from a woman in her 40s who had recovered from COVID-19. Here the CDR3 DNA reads TGCGCCAGCAGCGAACAGTTTGCGAGGGCTGAAGCTTTCTTT. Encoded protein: CASSEQFARAEAFF.